The clone carrying this TCR beta chain has more than one count but fewer than ten. This entry is derived from a study of T cell responses to AZD1222 COVID-19 vaccine. Repertoires were generated with immunoSEQ multiplex PCR, while TCRdb's copy carries only in-frame clones and drops some. Of more than 110,000 clones in the sample, approximately 94% were seen once. This CDR3 is 16 amino acids long. The germline gives CDR1 SGHDT, CDR2 YYEEEE. The V segment lost 2 bases and the J segment 8 bases; nucleotides outside the gene matches: 12. The rearrangement joins TRBV5-6 to TRBJ1-4; 7 bases align to TRBD1. The specimen was peripheral blood, collected on day 0 of AZD1222 vaccination. The clonotype was recovered from an adult in good health. CDR3 nucleotide sequence: TGTGCCAGCAGCTTTGGTGTGAGACAGGGAGGAGAAAAACTGTTTTTT. Translating gives CASSFGVRQGGEKLFF. Supplemented by reference TRBV5-6 and TRBJ1-4, the full variable domain reads DAGVTQSPTHLIKTRGQQVTLRCSPKSGHDTVSWYQQALGQGPQFIFQYYEEEERQRGNFPDRFSGHQFPNYSSELNVNALLLGDSALYLCASSFGVRQGGEKLFFGSGTQLSVL.